These 20 T cell receptor beta chains were sequenced from one sample in a study of OX40 agonist ivuxolimab in advanced cancers. Measured with immunoSEQ multiplex PCR; TCRdb has only the in-frame clones, and not every one. The sample gives around 100,000 clones, nearly 90% of which show up once; 0.15% to 0.2% is in the top ten. Sequencing used CD4+ or CD8+ T cells sorted from blood, obtained in a trial of the OX40 agonist ivuxolimab. The source of these receptors is an adult with an advanced solid tumor such as melanoma, head and neck, liver or kidney cancer.

The DNA of the CDR3 is TGTGCCAGCAGGGTGGAGTTATTAGAGACCCAGTACTTC. This encodes CASRVELLETQYF. This chain joins TRBV6-1 and TRBJ2-5; D gene unclear. CDR1 is MNHNS and CDR2 is SASEGT in the germline V gene. V was pared by 6 bases and J by 4 bases, with 12 bases between. There are 13 residues in the CDR3.

This chain uses TRBV6-6 with TRBJ1-4; TRBD1 agrees at 7 bases. The junction had 17 bases not matched to a gene; V was cut back by 5 bases and J by 14 bases. The CDR3 length is 15 residues. The germline CDR1 and CDR2 sequences are MNHNY and SVGAGI (reference sequence). CDR3 sequence reads: CASSLGITGRGKLFF. Written as DNA, the CDR3 is TGTGCCAGCAGTCTTGGAATTACTGGCAGGGGGAAGCTGTTTTTT.

The chain carries TRBV6-1 and TRBJ2-5; 8 nucleotides agree with TRBD2. The CDR3 is 14 amino acids. V trimming: 4 bases; J trimming: 4 bases; junction bases outside the gene matches: 5. Germline CDR1 reads MNHNS; CDR2 reads SASEGT. CDR3 loop: CASSAGGGRETQYF. In DNA, the CDR3 is TGTGCCAGCAGTGCCGGGGGGGGCCGAGAGACCCAGTACTTC.

V usage is TRBV19 and J usage is TRBJ1-5, with D uncertain. The CDR3 sequence is 13 residues long. V was cut by 3 bases and J by 6 bases, with 9 bases left in between. CDR1 is LNHDA, CDR2 SQIVND, per germline (reference sequence). CDR3 region: CASSIGLVQPQHF. The CDR3 region has the DNA TGTGCCAGTAGTATTGGTTTGGTTCAGCCCCAGCATTTT.

The CDR3 bases are TGTGCCTGGACCCAGGGGGTAAGGACCACAGATACGCAGTATTTT. Protein sequence: CAWTQGVRTTDTQYF. The chain joins TRBV30 to TRBJ2-3; 7 bases line up with TRBD1. The trim removed 4 bases at V and 2 bases at J, leaving 9 bases unmatched. CDR3 length equals 15 residues. Per the germline V gene, CDR1 is GTSNPN and CDR2 is SVGIG (reference sequence).

The rearrangement uses TRBV6-1 and TRBJ1-1; 8 nucleotides line up with TRBD1. Germline values: CDR1 MNHNS, CDR2 SASEGT. The CDR3 runs to 11 residues. V lost 6 bases and J lost 11; bases outside the gene matches: 5. In nucleotides, the CDR3 is TGTGCCAGCAGAATAACAGGGGGGGCTTTCTTT. Amino acid sequence: CASRITGGAFF.

The V call is TRBV11-2, the J call TRBJ2-5; 8 bases are a match to TRBD2. Germline V gene data show CDR1 as SGHAT and CDR2 as FQNNGV. The CDR3 loop spans 17 amino acids. The junction had 11 bases not matched to a gene; V was cut back by 0 bases and J by 5 bases. CDR3 in amino acids: CASSLEGGLALTETQYF. The DNA for the CDR3 is TGTGCCAGCAGCTTAGAGGGTGGACTAGCTTTAACGGAGACCCAGTACTTC.

The rearrangement links TRBV5-8 to TRBJ1-1; D uncertain. The CDR3 loop spans 13 amino acids. V was pared by 0 bases and J by 0 bases, with 3 bases between. The germline V gene has CDR1 SGHTS and CDR2 YDEGEE. The CDR3 DNA sequence: TGTGCCAGCAGCTTGGTTTTGAACACTGAAGCTTTCTTT. It codes for CASSLVLNTEAFF.

The rearrangement joins TRBV28 to TRBJ2-3, with D perhaps matching TRBD2 (6 bases). Per germline, CDR1 MDHEN and CDR2 SYDVKM. This CDR3 has 15 amino acids. Trimming took off 5 bases at V and 0 bases at J, with 12 bases between the two ends. The CDR3 DNA reads as TGTGCCAGCAGTCTTCCCGGGACTAGCACAGATACGCAGTATTTT. It translates to CASSLPGTSTDTQYF.

V usage is TRBV7-6 and J usage is TRBJ2-1; a possible D gene is TRBD2 (6 bases). This CDR3 has 16 amino acids. V was clipped by 5 bases and J by 5 bases, with 19 bases between them. Per the germline V gene, CDR1 is SGHVS and CDR2 is FNYEAQ. The CDR3 nucleotides are TGTGCCAGCAGCCCTCAAGTCGGAGGGCCCCACAATGAGCAGTTCTTC. Translating gives CASSPQVGGPHNEQFF.

The CDR3 sequence is CASSYGLAGEGEQFF. CDR3 sequence (DNA): TGTGCCAGCAGCTACGGACTAGCGGGAGAGGGTGAGCAGTTCTTC. The chain employs TRBV7-9 and TRBJ2-1, with 13 bases lining up with TRBD2. With 4 bases clipped from V and 9 bases from J, the junction kept 6 bases outside the gene matches. The CDR3 is made up of 15 amino acids. Looked up from germline, CDR1 is SEHNR and CDR2 is FQNEAQ (reference sequence).

The CDR3 here is CASSLNPNQPQHF. CDR3 nucleotide sequence: TGTGCCAGCAGCTTAAACCCCAATCAGCCCCAGCATTTT. The chain carries TRBV11-2 and TRBJ1-5, with D hard to call. CDR1 and CDR2 (germline): SGHAT, FQNNGV. The CDR3 is 13 residues long. Trimming pared 2 bases from V and 3 bases from J, leaving 5 bases between.

DNA for the CDR3: TGTGCCAGCACCCCCCGGACAGAAGTGGGTTCACCCCTCCACTTT. This codes for CASTPRTEVGSPLHF. The rearrangement joins TRBV6-1 to TRBJ1-6; D might be TRBD1 (6 bases). V was pared by 7 bases and J by 9 bases, with 19 bases between. Germline CDR1 reads MNHNS; CDR2 reads SASEGT. This CDR3 contains 15 residues.

The J gene is TRBJ1-5, the V gene TRBV19; 7 bases match TRBD1. The CDR3 runs to 17 residues. V lost 7 bases, J lost 2 bases, and 14 bases stayed unmatched. The germline gives CDR1 LNHDA, CDR2 SQIVND (reference sequence). As DNA, the CDR3 is TGTGCCAGTAACTCTCGGAGACAGGGCACGGGCAATCAGCCCCAGCATTTT. The encoded protein is CASNSRRQGTGNQPQHF.

This clone was found a few times. The chain carries TRBV7-8 and TRBJ1-5; D gene ambiguous. The germline gives CDR1 SGHVS, CDR2 FQNEAQ. Between the trimmed V and J ends, which lost 1 base and 8 bases, there was a span of 12 bases. This CDR3 has 14 amino acids. CDR3 residues: CASSLGGPVKPQHF. The CDR3, as DNA: TGTGCCAGCAGCTTAGGAGGCCCGGTGAAGCCCCAGCATTTT.

This clone was detected only once. The rearrangement joins TRBV19 to TRBJ1-6; D unclear. V was clipped by 6 bases and J by 10 bases, with 13 bases between them. CDR3 length equals 13 residues. Germline CDR1 LNHDA, CDR2 SQIVND (reference sequence). CDR3 sequence: CASRPRLGSPLHF. The CDR3 DNA reads TGTGCCAGTAGACCACGACTTGGGTCACCCCTCCACTTT.

The chain's CDR3 is CASSPGTRMYNEQFF. CDR3 in DNA: TGTGCCAGCAGTCCCGGGACTAGAATGTACAATGAGCAGTTCTTC. This sequence joins TRBV6-1 and TRBJ2-1; 8 nucleotides match TRBD2. The CDR3 spans 15 residues. From germline, CDR1 is MNHNS and CDR2 SASEGT. J gave up 4 bases and V 5 bases, and 7 bases lay outside the gene matches.

The chain links TRBV5-1 to TRBJ2-6, with a weak D call TRBD1 (6 bases). V lost 5 bases, J lost 2 bases, and 20 bases lay in between. Germline-derived CDR1 and CDR2 are SGHRS and YFSETQ. The CDR3 extends over 18 amino acids. CDR3 nucleotides: TGCGCCAGCAGGTATGGGGGCTTAACGGGTACTGGGGCCAACGTCCTGACTTTC. The encoded protein is CASRYGGLTGTGANVLTF.

With regard to this clone: A read error may produce the germline difference seen at one junction end. This sample includes further DNA sequences coding for the same CDR3. This chain joins TRBV5-1 and TRBJ1-4; no definite D call. The CDR3 consists of 15 residues. Germline V gene sequence: CDR1 SGHRS, CDR2 YFSETQ. This CDR3 reads CASSFSSSENEKLFF. The CDR3 region has the DNA TGCGCCAGCAGCTTTAGTTCGTCCGAAAATGAAAAACTGTTTTTC.

The chain has TRBV5-1 and TRBJ2-1; TRBD2 matches at 14 bases. This CDR3 spans 18 amino acids. V was clipped by 4 bases and J by 8 bases; unmatched bases: 14. Germline lookup yields CDR1 SGHRS and CDR2 YFSETQ. The CDR3 sequence is CASSRAGLGTSGSYEQFF. As DNA, the CDR3 is TGCGCCAGCAGCCGGGCCGGGTTGGGGACTAGCGGGAGCTATGAGCAGTTCTTC. The full variable domain, completed using reference TRBV5-1 and TRBJ2-1, is KAGVTQTPRYLIKTRGQQVTLSCSPISGHRSVSWYQQTPGQGLQFLFEYFSETQRNKGNFPGRFSGRQFSNSRSEMNVSTLELGDSALYLCASSRAGLGTSGSYEQFFGPGTRLTVL.